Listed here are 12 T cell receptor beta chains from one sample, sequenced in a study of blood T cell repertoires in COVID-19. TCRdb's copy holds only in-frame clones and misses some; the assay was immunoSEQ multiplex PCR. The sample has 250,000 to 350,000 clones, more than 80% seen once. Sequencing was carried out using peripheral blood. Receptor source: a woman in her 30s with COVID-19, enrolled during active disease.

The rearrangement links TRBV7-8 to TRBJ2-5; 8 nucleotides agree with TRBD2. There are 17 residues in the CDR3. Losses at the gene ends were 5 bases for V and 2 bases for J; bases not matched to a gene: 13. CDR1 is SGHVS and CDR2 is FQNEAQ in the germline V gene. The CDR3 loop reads CASSPTGGLGGQETQYF. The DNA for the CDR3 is TGTGCCAGCAGCCCTACCGGGGGACTAGGGGGACAAGAGACCCAGTACTTC. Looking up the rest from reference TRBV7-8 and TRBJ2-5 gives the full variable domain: GAGVSQSPRYKVAKRGQDVALRCDPISGHVSLFWYQQALGQGPEFLTYFQNEAQLDKSGLPSDRFFAERPEGSVSTLKIQRTQQEDSAVYLCASSPTGGLGGQETQYFGPGTRLLVL.

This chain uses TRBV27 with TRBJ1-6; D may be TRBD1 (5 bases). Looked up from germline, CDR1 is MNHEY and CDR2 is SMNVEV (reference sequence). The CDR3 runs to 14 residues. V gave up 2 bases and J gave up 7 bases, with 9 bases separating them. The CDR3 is CASSLSGGNSPLHF. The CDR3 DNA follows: TGTGCCAGCAGTTTAAGCGGGGGAAATTCACCCCTCCACTTT.

The CDR3 loop is CASSGTPNRGTEAFF. CDR3 in DNA: TGTGCCAGCAGCGGGACACCTAATAGGGGCACTGAAGCTTTCTTT. V gene TRBV7-9 combines with J gene TRBJ1-1; tentative D call: TRBD1 (6 bases). V lost 5 bases and J lost 4, with 17 bases in between. Germline assignment: CDR1 SEHNR and CDR2 FQNEAQ (reference sequence). The CDR3 runs 15 residues.

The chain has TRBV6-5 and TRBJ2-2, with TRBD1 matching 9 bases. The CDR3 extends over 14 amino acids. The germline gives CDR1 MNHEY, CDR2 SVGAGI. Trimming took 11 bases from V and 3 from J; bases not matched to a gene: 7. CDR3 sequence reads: CAGNRGLDTGELFF. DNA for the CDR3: TGTGCCGGAAACAGGGGGCTCGACACCGGGGAGCTGTTTTTT.

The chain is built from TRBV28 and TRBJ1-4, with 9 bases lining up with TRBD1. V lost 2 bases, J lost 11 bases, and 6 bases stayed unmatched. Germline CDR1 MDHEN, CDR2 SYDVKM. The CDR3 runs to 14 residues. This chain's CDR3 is CASSLLTTGGKLFF. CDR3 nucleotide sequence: TGTGCCAGCAGTTTACTTACGACAGGGGGGAAACTGTTTTTT.

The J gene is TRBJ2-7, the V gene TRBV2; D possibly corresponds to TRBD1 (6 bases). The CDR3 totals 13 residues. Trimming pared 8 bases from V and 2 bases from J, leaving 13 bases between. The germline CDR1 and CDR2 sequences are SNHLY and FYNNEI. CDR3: CASQDRSTYEQYF. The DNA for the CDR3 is TGTGCCAGCCAGGACAGATCCACCTACGAGCAGTACTTC.

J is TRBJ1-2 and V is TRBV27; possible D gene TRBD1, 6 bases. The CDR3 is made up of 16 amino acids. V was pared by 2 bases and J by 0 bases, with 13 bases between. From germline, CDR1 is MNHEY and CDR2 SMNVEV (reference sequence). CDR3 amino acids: CASSLLPGTTNYGYTF. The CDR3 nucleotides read TGTGCCAGCAGTTTACTCCCGGGGACAACTAACTATGGCTACACCTTC.

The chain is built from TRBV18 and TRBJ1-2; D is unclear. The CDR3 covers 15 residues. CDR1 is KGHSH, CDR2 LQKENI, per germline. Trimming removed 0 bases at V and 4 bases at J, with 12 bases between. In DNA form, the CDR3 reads TGTGCCAGCTCACCACCGCAACAGAGTATCTATGGCTACACCTTC. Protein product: CASSPPQQSIYGYTF.

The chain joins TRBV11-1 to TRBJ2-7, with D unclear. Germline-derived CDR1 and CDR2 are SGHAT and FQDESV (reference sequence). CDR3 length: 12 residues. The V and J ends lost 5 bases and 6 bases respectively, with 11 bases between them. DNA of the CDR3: TGTGCCAGCAGCCACCCCCCAGGCGAGCAGTACTTC. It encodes CASSHPPGEQYF.

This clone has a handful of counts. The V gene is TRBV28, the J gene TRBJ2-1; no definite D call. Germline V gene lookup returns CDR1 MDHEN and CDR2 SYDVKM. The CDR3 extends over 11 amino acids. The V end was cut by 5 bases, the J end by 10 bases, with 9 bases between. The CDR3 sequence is CASSPLEEQFF. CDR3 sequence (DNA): TGTGCCAGCAGTCCCCTCGAGGAGCAGTTCTTC.

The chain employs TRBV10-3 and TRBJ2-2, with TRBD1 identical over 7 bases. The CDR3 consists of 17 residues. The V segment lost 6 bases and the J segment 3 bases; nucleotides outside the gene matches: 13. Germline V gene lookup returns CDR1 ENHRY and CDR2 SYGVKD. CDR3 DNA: TGTGCCATCAGGGACCCCCAGGACAGGCGCTACACCGGGGAGCTGTTTTTT. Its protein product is CAIRDPQDRRYTGELFF.

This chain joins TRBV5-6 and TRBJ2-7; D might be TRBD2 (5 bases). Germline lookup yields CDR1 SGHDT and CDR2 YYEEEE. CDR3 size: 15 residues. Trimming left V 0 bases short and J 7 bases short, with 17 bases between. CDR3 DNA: TGTGCCAGCAGCTTGGTTGAGGAGGAGACCAAAGAGCAGTACTTC. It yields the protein CASSLVEEETKEQYF.